These 26 T cell receptor beta chains were all obtained from the same sample, sequenced in a study. TCRdb used MiXCR to reprocess the RT-PCR reads, holding one entry per CDR3 protein. The sample has around 700,000 distinct CDR3 sequences; approximately 15% are singletons. Sequencing was performed on memory CD4+ T cells from blood. The receptors shown here come from a female donor in good health, serving as a healthy control.

In its sample, this clonotype was seen many times. The chain carries TRBV7-2 and TRBJ2-7; possibly TRBD1 or TRBD2 for D (6 bases each). Germline V gives CDR1 SGHTA, CDR2 FQGNSA. There are 17 residues in the CDR3. The V end lost 5 bases, the J end lost 2 bases, and 22 bases lay between the germline ends. The CDR3 DNA reads TGTGCCAGCAGCCGCTCCAAGGGGGGCGGGGAAGCCTACGAGCAGTACTTC. Translation: CASSRSKGGGEAYEQYF.

The CDR3 nucleotides are TGTGCCAGTCGAGACACCCCGAGTAACAATGAGCAGTTCTTC. Its protein is CASRDTPSNNEQFF. The rearrangement joins TRBV6-2 or TRBV6-3 to TRBJ2-1; D gene uncertain. CDR1 and CDR2 (germline): MNHEY, SVGEGT. CDR3 length equals 14 residues. The V and J ends lost 9 bases and 5 bases respectively, with 17 bases between them.

The rearrangement links TRBV7-8 to TRBJ2-1; D not resolved. Germline CDR1 and CDR2: SGHVS and FQNEAQ. Trimming pared 7 bases from V and 13 bases from J, leaving 14 bases between. The length of the CDR3 is 11 residues. CDR3 loop: CASKDRHVQFF. The CDR3 nucleotides are TGTGCCAGCAAGGATCGACACGTACAGTTCTTC.

The chain uses TRBV5-1 and TRBJ2-5; D is ambiguous. V was pared by 4 bases and J by 3 bases, with 13 bases between. This CDR3 is built from 14 residues. CDR1 is SGHRS, CDR2 YFSETQ, per germline. The CDR3: CASSIDSREETQYF. The CDR3 nucleotides are TGCGCCAGCAGCATCGACTCGAGAGAAGAGACCCAGTACTTC.

V gene TRBV6-1 combines with J gene TRBJ2-7; D is unresolved. This CDR3 spans 10 amino acids. Germline V CDR1 and CDR2: MNHNS, SASEGT. The germline V and J ends were trimmed by 7 bases and 0 bases, with 1 base remaining between them. The CDR3 nucleotides read TGTGCCAGCAACTCCTACGAGCAGTACTTC. Protein sequence: CASNSYEQYF.

J is TRBJ1-4 and V is TRBV15, with D unresolved. V was trimmed by 8 bases and J by 3 bases, leaving 10 bases between them. The CDR3 length is 13 residues. Germline lookup yields CDR1 LNHNV and CDR2 YYDKDF (reference sequence). CDR3 sequence reads: CATALRANEKLFF. CDR3 DNA: TGTGCCACCGCTCTGCGAGCTAATGAAAAACTGTTTTTT.

This clonotype was counted many times. The chain uses TRBV5-1 and TRBJ2-1, with D possibly TRBD1 on 5 matching bases. Germline lookup yields CDR1 SGHRS and CDR2 YFSETQ. This CDR3 contains 16 residues. The V end lost 1 base, the J end lost 9 bases, and 20 bases lay between the germline ends. The CDR3 DNA reads as TGCGCCAGCAGCTTGTGGGCAGGGATCATCGGTACTGAGCAGTTCTTC. It encodes CASSLWAGIIGTEQFF.

The J gene is TRBJ2-1, the V gene TRBV7-2; 10 bases line up with TRBD2. CDR1 SGHTA and CDR2 FQGNSA come from the germline V gene. This CDR3 has 15 residues. Trimming took 7 bases from V and 8 from J; bases not matched to a gene: 11. CDR3 sequence (DNA): TGTGCCAGCACCCCGGGACTAGCGAAAGGGGATGAGCAGTTCTTC. Translated: CASTPGLAKGDEQFF.

V usage is TRBV28 and J usage is TRBJ2-7; maybe TRBD1 (6 bases). The CDR3 spans 15 residues. The germline V gene has CDR1 MDHEN and CDR2 SYDVKM. Trimming shortened V by 3 bases and J by 1 base, and 13 bases separated the two germline ends. The chain's CDR3 is CASSLFLTGSYEQYF. CDR3 nucleotides: TGTGCCAGCAGTTTGTTCCTGACAGGTTCCTACGAGCAGTACTTC.

To note about this clonotype: At one boundary the junction diverges from the germline segment, which might be a read error. The chain is built from TRBV6-5 and TRBJ1-4; tentative D call: TRBD1 (5 bases). CDR3 size: 16 residues. Per germline, CDR1 MNHEY and CDR2 SVGAGI. CDR3 sequence (DNA): TGTGCCAGCAGTTGTAAAGGGAGGGGCGAACCTCGAAAAACTGTTTTT. As protein: CASSCKGRGEPRKTVF.

This clonotype was seen at least ten times. CDR3 nucleotides: TGTGCCAGCAGCTTGGCCCCCAGGGGAGACACCGGGGAGCTGTTTTTT. This encodes CASSLAPRGDTGELFF. This chain connects TRBV5-6 to TRBJ2-2; D perhaps matches TRBD1 (6 bases). Trimming stripped 0 bases from V and 3 bases from J, with 12 bases between. The CDR3 loop spans 16 amino acids. The germline V gene has CDR1 SGHDT and CDR2 YYEEEE.

In its sample, this clonotype was seen a few times. The chain carries TRBV4-3 and TRBJ2-2; the D gene could be TRBD1 or TRBD2 (5 bases each). CDR1 and CDR2 (germline): LGHNA, YSLEER. Trimming cost V 0 bases and J 7 bases, with 9 bases left between them. This CDR3 is 14 amino acids long. CDR3: CASSQDRGDGELFF. CDR3 in DNA: TGCGCCAGCAGCCAAGATCGAGGGGACGGGGAGCTGTTTTTT.

This clonotype was seen more than once but under ten times. This chain uses TRBV4-1 with TRBJ2-5; TRBD2 matches 14 bases. The CDR3 has 18 amino acids. CDR1 and CDR2 (germline): MGHRA, YSYEKL. The V and J ends lost 0 bases and 6 bases, in that order; junction bases with no gene match: 9. The CDR3 sequence: CASSQDRGTSGRTKTQYF. CDR3 DNA: TGCGCCAGCAGCCAAGATCGCGGGACTAGCGGGAGAACGAAGACCCAGTACTTC.

The table lists this clonotype with many counts. The chain is built from TRBV30 and TRBJ2-7; unclear D gene. Trimming removed 5 bases at V and 1 base at J, with 9 bases between. The CDR3 consists of 12 residues. Germline V lookup: CDR1 GTSNPN, CDR2 SVGIG (reference sequence). The CDR3 protein is CAWADRSYEQYF. DNA of the CDR3: TGTGCCTGGGCGGACCGATCCTACGAGCAGTACTTC.

This clonotype was counted many times. The rearrangement joins TRBV12-3 or TRBV12-4 to TRBJ2-2; D perhaps matches TRBD1 (6 bases). V was trimmed by 10 bases and J by 1 base, leaving 16 bases between them. The CDR3 is made up of 15 amino acids. For the CDR3, the DNA is TGTGCCACCAACCCCAGGGGCTTGAACACCGGGGAGCTGTTTTTT. It yields the protein CATNPRGLNTGELFF.

This clonotype was counted only a few times. The V and J genes are TRBV20-1 and TRBJ2-7; 9 bases match TRBD1. Germline V gives CDR1 DFQATT, CDR2 SNEGSKA (reference sequence). This CDR3 region has 14 residues. Losses at the gene ends were 5 bases for V and 5 bases for J; bases not matched to a gene: 10. In nucleotides, the CDR3 is TGCAGTGCTGACCGGGACAGGGTGTCGGACGAGCAGTACTTC. Amino acid sequence: CSADRDRVSDEQYF.

This clonotype occurred many times. The chain has TRBV10-3 and TRBJ2-3; 7 positions match TRBD2. The V and J ends lost 7 bases and 7 bases, in that order; junction bases with no gene match: 11. Germline CDR1 reads ENHRY; CDR2 reads SYGVKD. The CDR3 has 14 residues. The CDR3, as DNA: TGTGCCATCACCAATTCCCGGGACTACAATACGCAGTATTTT. Translated, it gives CAITNSRDYNTQYF.

For this clonotype: The junction and the germline gene differ at one end; a read error may be behind it. The rearrangement joins TRBV4-2 to TRBJ2-2; 9 bases line up with TRBD2. This CDR3 is 15 amino acids long. CDR1 is LGHNA and CDR2 is YNFKEQ in the germline V gene. The CDR3 loop is CASSQGLADTGVLFF. In DNA form, the CDR3 reads TGTGCCAGCAGCCAAGGACTAGCGGACACCGGGGTGCTGTTTTTT.

Only one count was recorded for this clonotype. The V gene is TRBV30, the J gene TRBJ2-1; tentative D call: TRBD1 (5 bases). The CDR3 totals 13 residues. Germline V gives CDR1 GTSNPN, CDR2 SVGIG (reference sequence). V was pared by 5 bases and J by 2 bases, with 10 bases between. The CDR3 DNA reads TGTGCCTGGCAGCAAGGGGCCTACAATGAGCAGTTCTTC. Its translation: CAWQQGAYNEQFF.

This clonotype was counted at least ten times. V gene TRBV5-1 combines with J gene TRBJ2-3; D gene uncertain. Between the trimmed V and J ends, which lost 0 bases and 5 bases, there was a span of 7 bases. The CDR3 is 13 amino acids. The germline CDR1 and CDR2 sequences are SGHRS and YFSETQ. The CDR3 DNA reads TGCGCCAGCAGCTTGGAAGGATTAGATACGCAGTATTTT. Translating it yields CASSLEGLDTQYF. Full variable domain (remainder filled in from reference TRBV5-1 and TRBJ2-3): KAGVTQTPRYLIKTRGQQVTLSCSPISGHRSVSWYQQTPGQGLQFLFEYFSETQRNKGNFPGRFSGRQFSNSRSEMNVSTLELGDSALYLCASSLEGLDTQYFGPGTRLTVL.

The chain is built from TRBV7-2 and TRBJ1-1; the D gene is possibly TRBD1 (6 bases). Trimming took 1 base from V and 5 from J, leaving 11 bases between them. CDR3 length equals 14 residues. Germline loops: CDR1 SGHTA, CDR2 FQGNSA. CDR3 amino acids: CASSLGGARTEAFF. CDR3 bases: TGTGCCAGCAGCTTAGGGGGGGCGCGGACTGAAGCTTTCTTT.

The chain couples TRBV28 to TRBJ1-3, with D perhaps matching TRBD1 (5 bases). The CDR3 has 15 amino acids. CDR1 MDHEN and CDR2 SYDVKM come from the germline V gene. Trimming removed 6 bases at V and 0 bases at J, with 12 bases between. CDR3 sequence: CASSSLTASGNTIYF. The CDR3 region has the DNA TGTGCCAGCAGCTCCCTGACAGCCTCTGGAAACACCATATATTTT.

This clonotype was counted at least ten times. This chain uses TRBV5-1 with TRBJ2-7; tentative D call: TRBD1 (6 bases). V was trimmed by 0 bases and J by 0 bases, leaving 10 bases between them. The CDR3 totals 15 residues. Germline V gene lookup returns CDR1 SGHRS and CDR2 YFSETQ. The CDR3 DNA sequence: TGCGCCAGCAGCTTGGGGACAGCGAGCTCCTACGAGCAGTACTTC. It yields the protein CASSLGTASSYEQYF.

This clonotype was seen only a few times. The chain carries TRBV6-1 and TRBJ2-3; no clear D gene. V was shortened by 0 bases and J by 1 base, with 2 bases between the two germline ends. This CDR3 region has 13 residues. CDR1 is MNHNS, CDR2 SASEGT, per germline. The CDR3 DNA follows: TGTGCCAGCAGTGAAGCCCGCACAGATACGCAGTATTTT. This translates into CASSEARTDTQYF.

The rearrangement links TRBV5-6 to TRBJ2-1; D is possibly TRBD2 (6 bases). The length of the CDR3 is 16 residues. Trimming took off 3 bases at V and 0 bases at J, with 13 bases between the two ends. Germline assignment: CDR1 SGHDT and CDR2 YYEEEE. As DNA, the CDR3 is TGTGCCAGCAGCTACCAGGCGACTAGCTCCTACAATGAGCAGTTCTTC. Encoded protein: CASSYQATSSYNEQFF.

In its sample, this clonotype was seen many times. V gene TRBV15 combines with J gene TRBJ2-6, with D maybe TRBD2 (6 bases). Trimming took 1 base from V and 2 from J, leaving 9 bases between them. CDR3 size: 16 residues. The V gene's germline CDR1 is LNHNV and CDR2 YYDKDF (reference sequence). This CDR3 is CATSRGSGAGANVLTF. The CDR3 region has the DNA TGTGCCACCAGCAGAGGTTCGGGAGCTGGGGCCAACGTCCTGACTTTC.